The 18 T cell receptor beta chains below come from one sample, sequenced in a study of blood T cell repertoires in COVID-19. The assay was immunoSEQ multiplex PCR, and TCRdb's table has in-frame clones only and misses some. The data show about 210,000 clones, approximately 85% seen once. The specimen sequenced was peripheral blood. These receptors were obtained from a woman aged 65 to 85 with COVID-19, enrolled during active disease.

V is TRBV3-1 (or the pseudogene TRBV3-2) and J is TRBJ2-1; 8 bases match TRBD2. The length of the CDR3 is 15 residues. Germline CDR1 reads LGHDT; CDR2 reads YNNKEL (reference sequence). V trimming: 1 base; J trimming: 3 bases; junction bases outside the gene matches: 2. CDR3 amino acids: CASSQGSGNYNEQFF. The CDR3 DNA sequence: TGTGCCAGCAGCCAAGGTAGCGGGAACTACAATGAGCAGTTCTTC.

The gene calls are TRBV7-3 and TRBJ2-2, with 7 nucleotides matching TRBD2. V shed 2 bases, J shed 6 bases, and the junction held 6 bases outside the gene matches. Germline loops: CDR1 SGHTA, CDR2 FQGTGA. The CDR3 length is 15 residues. The CDR3 DNA sequence: TGTGCCAGCAGCTTAGCCCGGGAGGCACCCGGGGAGCTGTTTTTT. It translates to CASSLAREAPGELFF.

The V call is TRBV14, the J call TRBJ2-7; TRBD1 agrees at 11 bases. Germline V gene data show CDR1 as SGHDN and CDR2 as FVKESK. Losses at the gene ends were 5 bases for V and 4 bases for J; bases not matched to a gene: 16. The CDR3 sequence is 18 residues long. CDR3 in DNA: TGTGCCAGCAGCTCAATTAGGGACAGGGGGATCCTCACTTACGAGCAGTACTTC. This encodes CASSSIRDRGILTYEQYF.

This clone was counted only a few times. The chain couples TRBV7-2 to TRBJ2-4; 7 bases agree with TRBD2. V was pared by 0 bases and J by 6 bases, with 5 bases of the junction left unmatched. The CDR3 length is 15 residues. Germline assignment: CDR1 SGHTA and CDR2 FQGNSA. CDR3 nucleotides: TGTGCCAGCAGCTTAGCGGCGGGAGCTAGAAACATTCAGTACTTC. Translating it yields CASSLAAGARNIQYF.

The chain uses TRBV6-5 and TRBJ2-1; the D is unclear. Per germline, CDR1 MNHEY and CDR2 SVGAGI. The CDR3 totals 13 residues. V lost 5 bases and J lost 3, with 8 bases in between. The CDR3: CASSRQDYNEQFF. As DNA, the CDR3 is TGTGCCAGCAGTCGACAAGACTACAATGAGCAGTTCTTC.

V is TRBV6-6 and J is TRBJ2-5; possible D gene TRBD2, 6 bases. Germline CDR1 MNHNY, CDR2 SVGAGI (reference sequence). This CDR3 has 14 residues. Trimming left V 4 bases short and J 0 bases short, with 9 bases between. The CDR3 region has the DNA TGTGCCAGCAGTTCCCGGGAGTACCAAGAGACCCAGTACTTC. Translating gives CASSSREYQETQYF.

The chain joins TRBV6-6 to TRBJ1-1; D perhaps matches TRBD1 (5 bases). Germline lookup yields CDR1 MNHNY and CDR2 SVGAGI (reference sequence). The CDR3 is 13 amino acids. V lost 2 bases and J lost 11, with 15 bases in between. The CDR3, as DNA: TGTGCCAGCAGTTACGAGGGACTAGTGGGGGCTTTCTTT. Translation: CASSYEGLVGAFF.

The chain recombines TRBV7-2 with TRBJ1-6; D is perhaps TRBD1 (6 bases). In germline, CDR1 is SGHTA, CDR2 FQGNSA. This CDR3 is built from 16 residues. V was pared by 5 bases and J by 8 bases, with 19 bases between. This CDR3 is CASSPRDRGGHSPLHF. CDR3 nucleotide sequence: TGTGCCAGCAGCCCCCGGGACCGAGGGGGTCATTCACCCCTCCACTTT.

The rearrangement joins TRBV9 to TRBJ2-7; D is possibly TRBD1 (6 bases). The CDR3 extends over 15 amino acids. Germline V gene data show CDR1 as SGDLS and CDR2 as YYNGEE. Trimming pared 0 bases from V and 3 bases from J, leaving 13 bases between. CDR3 nucleotide sequence: TGTGCCAGCAGCGTAGATACAGGGAGTTTCTACGAGCAGTACTTC. Encoded protein: CASSVDTGSFYEQYF.

On this clone: Within the sample, other DNA sequences also encode this same CDR3. The V and J genes are TRBV18 and TRBJ2-7; no clear D gene. Germline loops: CDR1 KGHSH, CDR2 LQKENI. V was trimmed by 3 bases and J by 2 bases, leaving 5 bases between them. The CDR3 extends over 12 amino acids. The CDR3 is CASSPAAYEQYF. CDR3 DNA: TGTGCCAGCTCACCGGCAGCCTACGAGCAGTACTTC. The full variable domain, rest sourced from reference TRBV18 and TRBJ2-7, is NAGVMQNPRHLVRRRGQEARLRCSPMKGHSHVYWYRQLPEEGLKFMVYLQKENIIDESGMPKERFSAEFPKEGPSILRIQQVVRGDSAAYFCASSPAAYEQYFGPGTRLTVT.

This chain connects TRBV11-2 to TRBJ1-1, with D possibly matching TRBD1 (5 bases). CDR3 length equals 14 residues. Germline-derived CDR1 and CDR2 are SGHAT and FQNNGV. The ends were cut back, 5 bases at V and 1 base at J, with 11 bases in the middle. The DNA of the CDR3 is TGTGCCAGCAGCACCGGACAACCGAACACTGAAGCTTTCTTT. It translates to CASSTGQPNTEAFF.

V is TRBV25-1 and J is TRBJ1-3; D is perhaps TRBD1 (5 bases). The germline V gene encodes CDR1 MGHDK and CDR2 SYGVNS. Trimming took 0 bases from V and 0 from J, leaving 12 bases between them. This CDR3 spans 17 amino acids. The CDR3: CASSEYGFRDSGNTIYF. Here the CDR3 DNA reads TGTGCCAGCAGTGAATACGGGTTCAGGGACTCTGGAAACACCATATATTTT.

The rearrangement links TRBV7-2 to TRBJ2-1, with D perhaps matching TRBD2 (6 bases). The V gene lost 5 bases and the J gene lost 8 bases, with 22 bases spanning the gap. The CDR3 is 16 amino acids. From germline, CDR1 is SGHTA and CDR2 FQGNSA. The DNA for the CDR3 is TGTGCCAGCAGCAAGACGGGAGCGCGTGGGAATGATGAGCAGTTCTTC. It yields the protein CASSKTGARGNDEQFF.

V is TRBV28 and J is TRBJ2-7; 10 nucleotides agree with TRBD1. Germline V CDR1 and CDR2: MDHEN, SYDVKM. The CDR3 runs to 15 residues. V lost 3 bases and J lost 3; bases outside the gene matches: 5. CDR3 bases: TGTGCCAGCAGTTTGGGACAGGGGATTGTCTACGAGCAGTACTTC. It yields the protein CASSLGQGIVYEQYF.

The table lists this clone with a count of one. The chain carries TRBV9 and TRBJ2-1; 10 positions agree with TRBD2. The ends lost 4 bases at V and 7 bases at J; junction bases unmatched: 8. Germline CDR1 and CDR2: SGDLS and YYNGEE. This CDR3 is 15 amino acids long. The CDR3 spells CASSRTSGVWNEQFF. The CDR3, as DNA: TGTGCCAGCAGCCGAACTAGCGGGGTCTGGAATGAGCAGTTCTTC.

This sequence joins TRBV28 and TRBJ1-2; weak D call: TRBD1 (5 bases). Germline CDR1 is MDHEN and CDR2 is SYDVKM. The CDR3 is made up of 14 amino acids. Trimming left V 2 bases short and J 7 bases short, with 14 bases between. CDR3 coding DNA: TGTGCCAGCAGTTTAAATCGCAGGGTTAGTGGCTACACCTTC. This translates into CASSLNRRVSGYTF.

The chain links TRBV28 to TRBJ1-2; D is possibly TRBD1 (6 bases). The CDR3 has 14 amino acids. In germline, CDR1 is MDHEN, CDR2 SYDVKM. V was shortened by 7 bases and J by 3 bases, with 15 bases between the two germline ends. CDR3 DNA sequence: TGTGCCAGCACTCCACTACAGGGTTACTATGGCTACACCTTC. Translated, it gives CASTPLQGYYGYTF.

The chain links TRBV9 to TRBJ1-1; 7 positions agree with TRBD1. The CDR3 runs to 13 residues. The ends lost 0 bases at V and 11 bases at J; junction bases unmatched: 7. CDR1 is SGDLS and CDR2 is YYNGEE in the germline V gene. CDR3 sequence: CASSVDLQGKAFF. The CDR3 nucleotides read TGTGCCAGCAGCGTAGACCTACAGGGGAAGGCTTTCTTT.